This T cell receptor beta chain was recorded in a study of PD-1 blockade in classical Hodgkin lymphoma. Study-level points and caveats: What caused the repertoire differences, perhaps disease activity or prior therapy, remains undefined.

As for time point: cycle 4 day 1 (C4D1), after 5 to 7 weeks of nivolumab. Every patient relapsed after autologous stem cell transplantation, and brentuximab vedotin exposure varied. The data were produced by immunoSEQ multiplex PCR, yet TCRdb's version contains in-frame clones alone and is incomplete. The sample yields about 47,000 clones, nearly 80% seen once. Germline V lookup: CDR1 SGHTA, CDR2 FQGNSA. The CDR3 loop spans 15 amino acids. Deletions cut 3 bases from V and 2 bases from J, with 11 bases between. Turning to this clone: The antigen remains unidentified.

The TCR originated in a human donor with classical Hodgkin lymphoma. The sample here was peripheral blood mononuclear cells (PBMCs), taken before the fourth cycle of nivolumab. This chain links TRBV7-2 with TRBJ2-1, with D maybe TRBD2 (6 bases). The CDR3 protein is CASSFEASAYNEQFF. The CDR3 DNA is TGTGCCAGCAGCTTTGAGGCTAGCGCCTACAATGAGCAGTTCTTC.